This TCR beta chain was sequenced during a study of blood T cell repertoires in COVID-19. Study background: Samples of COVID-19 (acute and convalescent) were obtained from the United States, Italy and Spain. Sources were T cells, B-cell-depleted T cells, or PBMCs; the material itself was cDNA or gDNA.

CDR1 MNHEY and CDR2 SVGEGT come from the germline V gene. The CDR3 is 13 amino acids. The germline V and J ends were trimmed by 0 bases and 5 bases, with 7 bases remaining between them. Enrolled during active infection, Seattle patients were then followed longitudinally. Authors' methods: Counts of nucleated cells, estimated from reference gene primer amplification, were obtained. Data came from immunoSEQ multiplex PCR; TCRdb stores just in-frame clones and leaves some out. V, J and clone size are those of that table, while D and trimming were read from the DNA. The table has about 180,000 clones, 79% seen once.

The sequence was collected from a woman in her sixties or seventies with COVID-19, enrolled during active disease. Input material: peripheral blood. This chain uses TRBV6-2 or TRBV6-3 with TRBJ1-1, with D maybe TRBD1 (5 bases). CDR3 amino acids: CASSYSKGTEAFF. DNA of the CDR3: TGTGCCAGCAGTTACTCGAAGGGGACTGAAGCTTTCTTT.